A selection of T cell receptor beta chains follows, all from one sample in a study of T cells in Graves' hyperthyroidism and ophthalmopathy. TCRdb redid the calling of the multiplex PCR reads with MiXCR, one entry per CDR3 protein. Of about 480,000 distinct CDR3 sequences listed, approximately 14% are singletons. The material sequenced was blood. The receptors come from a woman in her late teens or twenties with Graves' hyperthyroidism. The conserved cysteine and the conserved F or W are not part of the CDR3 here.

v_gene | CDR3aa
TRBV5-1 | ASSLEGGPYNEQF
TRBV7-9 | ASSLVAGGQAEQF
TRBV11-2 | ASSFGREGFIKTQY
TRBV6-1 | ASSWGTVNTGELF
TRBV6-1 | ASRQGLYGYT
TRBV13 | ASSPSGRAGEQY
TRBV29-1 | SVRRAPFHNEQF
TRBV12-3/TRBV12-4 | TSSYGARDGNAEAF
TRBV30 | AWSEGTGYQPQH
TRBV9 | ASGPGTAYEQY
TRBV9 | ASSVASYSGANVLT
TRBV11-3 | ASSPGASASYTGELF
TRBV19 | ASSSLLAENGYT
TRBV18 | ASRRQGEDQPQH
TRBV30 | AWSPGQTIRGYT
TRBV12-3/TRBV12-4 | ASRGIKGTGELF
TRBV2 | ASTTGRYQNIQY
TRBV2 | ASRDTGQRNTEAF
TRBV2 | ASIGLAPSLDTQY
TRBV6-1 | ASTPTPRAGYGYT
TRBV29-1 | SVERIPKSTDTQY
TRBV9 | ASSVDGPEAF
TRBV11-2 | ASSLVDARTVSYNEQF
TRBV28 | ASSLGQGYEQF
TRBV6-1 | ASSPPMGYEQY
TRBV3-1 | ASSQEGIQY
TRBV12-5 | ASGWSVRTGANTGELF
TRBV11-2 | ATEENYDTDTQY
TRBV24-1 | ATSALAGRSGELF
TRBV12-3/TRBV12-4 | ASSLSGLYNSPLH
TRBV25-1 | ASSWGTSGQN
TRBV12-3/TRBV12-4 | ASSYSPSSGY
TRBV19 | ASRTGDPYNEQF
TRBV30 | AWSVGRGEQPQH
TRBV7-9 | ASSLGFSIDPEAF
TRBV19 | ASSAARQIENEQF
TRBV11-3 | ASSDRRLAATDTQY
TRBV11-2 | ASRGDRAEAF
TRBV4-2 | ASSQGVAGVGETQY
TRBV11-3 | ASSLVAGGGRYEQF
TRBV6-2/TRBV6-3 | ASGPTSGSLGEQF
TRBV20-1 | SASTTGDRGNQPQH
TRBV5-8 | ASSLAVGGASNTEAF
TRBV24-1 | ATSGVVRTGRDTQY
TRBV5-8 | ASSLEGWGNQPQH